The clone carrying this T cell receptor (beta chain) was recorded at least ten times. The source of the sample is a study of T cells of healthy individuals. TCRdb passed the 5' RACE reads through MiXCR, listing each CDR3 protein once. The sample lists over 95,000 distinct CDR3 sequences, roughly 15% seen once, with roughly 6.1% in the top ten. This CDR3 has 14 amino acids. V was trimmed by 3 bases and J by 1 base, leaving 7 bases between them. Germline V gene sequence: CDR1 MDHEN, CDR2 SYDVKM. The chain is built from TRBV28 and TRBJ1-3; D not certain. The clonotype comes from a human donor in good health. CDR3 coding DNA: TGTGCCAGCAGTTTTAGGAAATCTGGAAACACCATATATTTT. Translation: CASSFRKSGNTIYF.